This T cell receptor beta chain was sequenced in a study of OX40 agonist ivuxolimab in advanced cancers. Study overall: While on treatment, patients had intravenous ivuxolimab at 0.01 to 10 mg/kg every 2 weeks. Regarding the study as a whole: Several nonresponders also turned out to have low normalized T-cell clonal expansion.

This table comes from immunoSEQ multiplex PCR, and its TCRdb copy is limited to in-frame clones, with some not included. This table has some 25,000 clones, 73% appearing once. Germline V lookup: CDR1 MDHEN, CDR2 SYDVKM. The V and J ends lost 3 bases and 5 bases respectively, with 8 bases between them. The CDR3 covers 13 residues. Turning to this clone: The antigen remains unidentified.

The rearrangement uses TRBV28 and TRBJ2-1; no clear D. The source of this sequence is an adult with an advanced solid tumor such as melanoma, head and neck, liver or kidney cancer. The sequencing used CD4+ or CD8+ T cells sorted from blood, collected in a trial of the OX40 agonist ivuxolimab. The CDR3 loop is CASSLSDHNEQFF. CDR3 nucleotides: TGTGCCAGCAGTTTGAGCGACCACAATGAGCAGTTCTTC.